The 11 T cell receptor beta chains below come from one sample, sequenced in a study of T-cell reconstitution after alpha-beta-depleted transplantation in children. This sample's TCRbeta library carried unique molecular identifier barcodes. TCRdb passed the PCR reads through MiXCR, listing each CDR3 protein once. Here the sample spans just under 350,000 distinct CDR3 sequences, 15% to 20% being singletons. The specimen was PBMCs, mostly from graft donor cells, collected 360 days after TCRalphabeta/CD19-depleted stem cell transplant. The receptors were sampled from a male patient aged 2-10 years who had a stem cell transplant for acute lymphoblastic leukemia, so the T cells may come from the graft donor.

This clonotype has a handful of counts. Here the CDR3 DNA reads TGCGCCAGCAGCTTGGTGGGGGGGACAGTGGGCACTGAAGCTTTCTTT. Its protein is CASSLVGGTVGTEAFF. The V and J genes are TRBV5-1 and TRBJ1-1, with 7 bases aligning to TRBD1. Germline loops: CDR1 SGHRS, CDR2 YFSETQ. The CDR3 sequence is 16 residues long. The trim removed 0 bases at V and 4 bases at J, leaving 9 bases unmatched.

This chain joins TRBV29-1 and TRBJ2-1, with D possibly matching TRBD2 (5 bases). The CDR3 runs 13 residues. Germline loops: CDR1 SQVTM, CDR2 ANQGSEA. For the CDR3, the DNA is TGCAGATTGCGGGCCAACCCGGGGAATGAGCAGTTCTTC. This translates into CRLRANPGNEQFF.

This clonotype has a count of ten or more. The chain has TRBV4-1 and TRBJ2-3; the D call may be TRBD1 or TRBD2 (5 bases each). CDR1 MGHRA and CDR2 YSYEKL come from the germline V gene. V lost 1 base and J 1 base, leaving 9 bases between the germline ends. The CDR3 sequence is 15 residues long. The CDR3 DNA sequence: TGCGCCAGCAGCCAAGGCCGGGGCCGCACAGATACGCAGTATTTT. Protein sequence: CASSQGRGRTDTQYF.

This chain uses TRBV4-3 with TRBJ2-5; 11 bases map to TRBD2. CDR3 length equals 18 residues. The junction had 10 bases not matched to a gene; V was cut back by 0 bases and J by 4 bases. The V gene's germline CDR1 is LGHNA and CDR2 YSLEER. The CDR3 DNA reads TGCGCCAGCAGCCAAGAACCCTGGCGGACTAGCGGGTCAGAGACCCAGTACTTC. It is translated as CASSQEPWRTSGSETQYF.

The rearrangement links TRBV29-1 to TRBJ1-3; tentative D call: TRBD1 (5 bases). Germline assignment: CDR1 SQVTM and CDR2 ANQGSEA. Trimming pared 7 bases from V and 2 bases from J, leaving 9 bases between. This CDR3 spans 12 amino acids. CDR3 DNA sequence: TGCAGCGCCCAGGGTGCTGGAAACACCATATATTTT. It yields the protein CSAQGAGNTIYF.

This clonotype showed up many times. The chain combines TRBV12-3 or TRBV12-4 with TRBJ1-2, with D unclear. Trimming shortened V by 4 bases and J by 2 bases, and 8 bases separated the two germline ends. This CDR3 spans 13 amino acids. DNA of the CDR3: TGTGCCAGCAGTTCCGCGGGGAACTATGGCTACACCTTC. Translated, it gives CASSSAGNYGYTF.

A few counts support this clonotype. V and J are TRBV5-1 and TRBJ1-2; D is unclear. Germline-derived CDR1 and CDR2 are SGHRS and YFSETQ. This CDR3 contains 13 residues. The V end was cut by 5 bases, the J end by 0 bases, with 8 bases between. The CDR3 sequence is CASRGGSNYGYTF. The DNA of the CDR3 is TGCGCCAGCAGAGGAGGTTCTAACTATGGCTACACCTTC.

Only a few counts were recorded for this clonotype. The chain has TRBV7-2 and TRBJ2-3, with a tentative D call TRBD2 (5 bases). Germline V gene sequence: CDR1 SGHTA, CDR2 FQGNSA. V was trimmed by 2 bases and J by 5 bases, leaving 14 bases between them. There are 15 residues in the CDR3. CDR3 residues: CASSLPVSREDTQYF. The DNA for the CDR3 is TGTGCCAGCAGCTTACCAGTGAGTCGGGAAGATACGCAGTATTTT. Together with reference TRBV7-2 and TRBJ2-3, the CDR3 gives the full variable domain: GAGVSQSPSNKVTEKGKDVELRCDPISGHTALYWYRQSLGQGLEFLIYFQGNSAPDKSGLPSDRFSAERTGGSVSTLTIQRTQQEDSAVYLCASSLPVSREDTQYFGPGTRLTVL.

CDR3 DNA: TGTGCCAGCAGCTTGGATGATAGGTTAGACAATGAGCAGTTCTTC. Amino acids: CASSLDDRLDNEQFF. The chain combines TRBV5-6 with TRBJ2-1, with D uncertain. The CDR3 covers 15 residues. Germline assignment: CDR1 SGHDT and CDR2 YYEEEE. The V end was cut by 0 bases, the J end by 5 bases, with 12 bases between.

The chain joins TRBV20-1 to TRBJ2-3, with 12 nucleotides matching TRBD2. This CDR3 is built from 18 residues. In germline, CDR1 is DFQATT, CDR2 SNEGSKA (reference sequence). Germline trimming cut 0 bases from V and 6 bases from J; bases unmatched to any gene: 13. DNA of the CDR3: TGCAGTGCTAGAGATTCTCGGACTAGCGGGATGTCGGGCGATACGCAGTATTTT. Translated: CSARDSRTSGMSGDTQYF.

The chain joins TRBV20-1 to TRBJ1-1; no reliable D call. With 6 bases removed from V and 1 base from J, the gap between germline ends came to 15 bases. This CDR3 contains 14 residues. The V gene's germline CDR1 is DFQATT and CDR2 SNEGSKA (reference sequence). CDR3 amino acids: CSALGHRRNTEAFF. In DNA form, the CDR3 reads TGCAGTGCCCTGGGTCACCGGAGGAACACTGAAGCTTTCTTT.